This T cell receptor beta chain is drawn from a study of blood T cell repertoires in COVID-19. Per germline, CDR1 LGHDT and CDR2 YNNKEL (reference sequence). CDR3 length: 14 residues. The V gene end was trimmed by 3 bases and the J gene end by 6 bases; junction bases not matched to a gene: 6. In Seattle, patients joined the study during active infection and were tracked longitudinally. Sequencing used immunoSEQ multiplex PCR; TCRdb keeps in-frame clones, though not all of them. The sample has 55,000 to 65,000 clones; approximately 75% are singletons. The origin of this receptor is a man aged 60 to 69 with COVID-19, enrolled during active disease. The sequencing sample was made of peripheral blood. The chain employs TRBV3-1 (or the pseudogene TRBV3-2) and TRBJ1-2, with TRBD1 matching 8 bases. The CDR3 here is CASSHQGARNGYTF. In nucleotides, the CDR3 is TGTGCCAGCAGCCACCAGGGGGCGCGAAATGGCTACACCTTC.